The text below deals with one TCR beta chain. The sample belongs to a study of cytomegalovirus exposure and HLA in healthy donors. The CDR3 spans 13 residues. The germline gives CDR1 MNHNS, CDR2 SASEGT. The V segment lost 9 bases and the J segment 1 base; nucleotides outside the gene matches: 3. PCR employed 60 Vbeta and 13 Jbeta primers. Sequencing used immunoSEQ multiplex PCR; TCRdb keeps in-frame clones, though not all of them. This sample contains some 200,000 clones. This TCR was sampled from a girl aged 2-15 years in good health and CMV-seropositive. This chain uses TRBV6-1 with TRBJ1-2; 9 positions match TRBD1. Sequences were obtained from PBMCs. The CDR3 is CASGQGHNYGYTF. As DNA, the CDR3 is TGTGCCAGTGGACAGGGGCATAACTATGGCTACACCTTC.